The clone carrying this TCR beta chain is a singleton in its sample. The antigen is unknown. Nonspecific anti-CD3/anti-CD28 bead stimulation represents the broad CD4+ T cell repertoire. CD4+ T cells upregulating both CD40 ligand and CD69 were sorted as responding cells. These data come from a study of persistence of HIV-infected CD4 T cells. The libraries were made with immunoSEQ version 4 in survey mode. Using immunoSEQ multiplex PCR, the repertoire was profiled, and TCRdb retains in-frame clones only, with some absent. The data contain around 45,000 clones, approximately 91% of them seen just once; the ten biggest clones take up around 2%. CDR1 is DFQATT and CDR2 is SNEGSKA in the germline V gene (reference sequence). Trimming cost V 1 base and J 4 bases, with 4 bases left between them. The CDR3 sequence is 11 residues long.

This chain links TRBV20-1 with TRBJ2-5; D uncertain. The source of this sequence is an adult man with HIV who was CMV-seropositive. This sample comprised CD4+ T cells sorted from PBMCs after roughly 20-hour stimulation, obtained from a patient who received antiretroviral therapy. The CDR3 DNA follows: TGCAGTGCTAGAGTCGGAGAGACCCAGTACTTC. Amino acids: CSARVGETQYF.